This TCR beta chain was identified during a study of blood T cell repertoires in COVID-19. Background on the study: In each case, the material was cDNA or gDNA derived from T cells, B-cell-depleted T cells, or PBMCs.

This CDR3 has 15 residues. The germline V gene has CDR1 SGHKS and CDR2 YYEKEE (reference sequence). Trimming left V 1 base short and J 2 bases short, with 13 bases between. Measured with immunoSEQ multiplex PCR; TCRdb has only the in-frame clones, and not every one. The sample shows approximately 400,000 clones, around 88% of them seen only once. The chain recombines TRBV5-5 with TRBJ2-7; the D gene is possibly TRBD2 (5 bases). The receptor was derived from a woman aged 45-65 years with COVID-19, enrolled during active disease. Sample: peripheral blood. Written as DNA, the CDR3 is TGTGCCAGCAGCTTGTATTCGGGGATCCCCTACGAGCAGTACTTC. This translates into CASSLYSGIPYEQYF.